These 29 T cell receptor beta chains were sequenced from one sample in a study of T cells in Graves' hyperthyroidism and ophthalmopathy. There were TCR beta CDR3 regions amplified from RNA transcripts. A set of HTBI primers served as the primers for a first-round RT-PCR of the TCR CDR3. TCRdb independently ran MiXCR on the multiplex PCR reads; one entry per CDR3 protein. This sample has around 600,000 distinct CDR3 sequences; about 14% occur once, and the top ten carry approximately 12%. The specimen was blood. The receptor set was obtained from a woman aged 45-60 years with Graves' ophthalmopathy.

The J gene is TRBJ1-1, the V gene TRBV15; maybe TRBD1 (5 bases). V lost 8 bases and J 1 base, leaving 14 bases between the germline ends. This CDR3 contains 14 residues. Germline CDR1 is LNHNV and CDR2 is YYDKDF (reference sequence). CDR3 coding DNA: TGTGCCACCCTACCAGGGATTGCGAACACTGAAGCTTTCTTT. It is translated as CATLPGIANTEAFF.

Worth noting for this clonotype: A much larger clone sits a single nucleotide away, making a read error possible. The CDR3 is CAGRRQENIQYF. The DNA for the CDR3 is TGTGCCGGCAGAAGACAGGAAAACATTCAGTACTTC. The V gene is TRBV28, the J gene TRBJ2-4; D is possibly TRBD1 (6 bases). The CDR3 spans 12 residues. Germline V gene data show CDR1 as MDHEN and CDR2 as SYDVKM.

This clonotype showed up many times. CDR3: CASSSDRGNTGELFF. In DNA form, the CDR3 reads TGTGCCAGCTCATCGGACAGGGGAAACACCGGGGAGCTGTTTTTT. The rearrangement joins TRBV18 to TRBJ2-2; 9 bases are shared with TRBD1. V gave up 5 bases and J gave up 2 bases; unmatched junction bases: 3. The germline V gene encodes CDR1 KGHSH and CDR2 LQKENI. CDR3 length equals 15 residues. The full variable domain, in which reference TRBV18 and TRBJ2-2 provide the parts outside the CDR3, is NAGVMQNPRHLVRRRGQEARLRCSPMKGHSHVYWYRQLPEEGLKFMVYLQKENIIDESGMPKERFSAEFPKEGPSILRIQQVVRGDSAAYFCASSSDRGNTGELFFGEGSRLTVL.

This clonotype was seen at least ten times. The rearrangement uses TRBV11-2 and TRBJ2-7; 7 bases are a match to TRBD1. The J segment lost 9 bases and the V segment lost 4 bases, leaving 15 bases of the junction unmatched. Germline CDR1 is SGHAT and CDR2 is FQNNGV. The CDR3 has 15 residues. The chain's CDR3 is CASSSGRGGSSGQYF. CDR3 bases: TGTGCCAGCAGCTCCGGCCGAGGGGGCAGCTCCGGGCAGTACTTC.

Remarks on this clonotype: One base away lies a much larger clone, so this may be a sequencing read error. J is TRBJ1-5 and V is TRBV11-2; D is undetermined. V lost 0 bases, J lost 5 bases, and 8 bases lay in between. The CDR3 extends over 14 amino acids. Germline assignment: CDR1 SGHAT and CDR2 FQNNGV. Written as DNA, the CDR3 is TGTGCCAGCAGCTTAGATTGGGTATATCAGCCCCAGCATTTT. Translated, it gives CASSLDWVYQPQHF. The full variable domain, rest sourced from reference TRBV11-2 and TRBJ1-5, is EAGVAQSPRYKIIEKRQSVAFWCNPISGHATLYWYQQILGQGPKLLIQFQNNGVVDDSQLPKDRFSAERLKGVDSTLKIQPAKLEDSAVYLCASSLDWVYQPQHFGDGTRLSIL.

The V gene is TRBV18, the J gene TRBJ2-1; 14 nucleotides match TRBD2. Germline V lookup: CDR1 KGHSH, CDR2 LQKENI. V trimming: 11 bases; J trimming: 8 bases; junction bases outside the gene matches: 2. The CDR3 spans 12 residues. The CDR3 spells CAGTSGSYEQFF. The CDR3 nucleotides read TGTGCCGGGACTAGCGGGAGTTATGAGCAGTTCTTC.

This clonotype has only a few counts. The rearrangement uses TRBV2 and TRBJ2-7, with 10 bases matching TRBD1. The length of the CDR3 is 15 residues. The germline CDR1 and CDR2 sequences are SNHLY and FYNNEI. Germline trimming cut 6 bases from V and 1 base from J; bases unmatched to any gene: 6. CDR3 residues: CASRGTGDGSYEQYF. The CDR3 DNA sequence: TGTGCCAGCAGGGGGACAGGGGATGGGTCCTACGAGCAGTACTTC.

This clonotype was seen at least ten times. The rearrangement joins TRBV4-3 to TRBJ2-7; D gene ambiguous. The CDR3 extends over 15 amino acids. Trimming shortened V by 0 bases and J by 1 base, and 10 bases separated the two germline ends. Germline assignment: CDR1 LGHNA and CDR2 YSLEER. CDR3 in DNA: TGCGCCAGCAGCCAAGATTTGGGGTCTTCCTACGAGCAGTACTTC. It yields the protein CASSQDLGSSYEQYF.

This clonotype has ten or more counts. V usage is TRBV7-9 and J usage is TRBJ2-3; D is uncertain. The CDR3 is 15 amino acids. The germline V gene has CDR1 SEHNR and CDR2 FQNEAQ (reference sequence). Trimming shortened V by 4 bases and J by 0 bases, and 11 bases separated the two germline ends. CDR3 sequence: CASSSRAVSTDTQYF. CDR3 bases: TGTGCCAGCAGCTCGCGTGCCGTTAGCACAGATACGCAGTATTTT.

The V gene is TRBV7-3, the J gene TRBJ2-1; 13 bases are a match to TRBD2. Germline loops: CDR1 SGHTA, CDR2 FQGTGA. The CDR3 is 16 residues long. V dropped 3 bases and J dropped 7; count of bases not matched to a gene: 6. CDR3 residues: CASSFGLAGVGNEQFF. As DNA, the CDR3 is TGTGCCAGCAGCTTCGGACTAGCGGGAGTAGGGAATGAGCAGTTCTTC.

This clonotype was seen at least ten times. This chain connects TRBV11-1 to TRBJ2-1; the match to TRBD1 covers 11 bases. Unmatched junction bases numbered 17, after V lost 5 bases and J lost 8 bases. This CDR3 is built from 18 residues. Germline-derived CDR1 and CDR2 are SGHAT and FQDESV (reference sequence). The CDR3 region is CASSNRDRGISPLDEQFF. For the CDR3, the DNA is TGTGCCAGCAGCAACCGGGACAGGGGGATTTCGCCGCTTGATGAGCAGTTCTTC.

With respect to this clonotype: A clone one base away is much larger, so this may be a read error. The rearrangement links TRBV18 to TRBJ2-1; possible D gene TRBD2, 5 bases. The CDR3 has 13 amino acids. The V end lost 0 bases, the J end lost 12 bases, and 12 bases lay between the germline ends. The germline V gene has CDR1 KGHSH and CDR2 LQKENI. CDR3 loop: CASSPPRVIGQFF. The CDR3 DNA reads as TGTGCCAGCTCACCACCGAGGGTCATTGGGCAGTTCTTC. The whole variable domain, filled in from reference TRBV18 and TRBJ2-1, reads NAGVMQNPRHLVRRRGQEARLRCSPMKGHSHVYWYRQLPEEGLKFMVYLQKENIIDESGMPKERFSAEFPKEGPSILRIQQVVRGDSAAYFCASSPPRVIGQFFGPGTRLTVL.

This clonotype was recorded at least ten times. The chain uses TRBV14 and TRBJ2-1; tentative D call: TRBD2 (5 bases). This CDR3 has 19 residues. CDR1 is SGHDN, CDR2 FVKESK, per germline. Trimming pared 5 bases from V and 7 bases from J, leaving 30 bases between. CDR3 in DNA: TGTGCCAGCAGCTTACTATCCGGGGTCACCCTCGGGGTGAGGAATGAGCAGTTCTTC. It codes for CASSLLSGVTLGVRNEQFF.

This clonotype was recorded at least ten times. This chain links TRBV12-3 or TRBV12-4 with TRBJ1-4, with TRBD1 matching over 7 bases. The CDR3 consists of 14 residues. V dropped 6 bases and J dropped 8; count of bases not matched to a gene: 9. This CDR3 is CASRATGMVEKLFF. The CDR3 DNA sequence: TGTGCCAGCAGGGCGACAGGGATGGTCGAAAAACTGTTTTTT.

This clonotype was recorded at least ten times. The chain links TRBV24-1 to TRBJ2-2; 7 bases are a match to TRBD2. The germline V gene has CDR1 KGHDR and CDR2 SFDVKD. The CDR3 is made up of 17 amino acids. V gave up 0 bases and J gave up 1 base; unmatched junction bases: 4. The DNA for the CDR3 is TGTGCCACCAGTGATTTGCTGGCTAGCGGGAACACCGGGGAGCTGTTTTTT. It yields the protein CATSDLLASGNTGELFF.

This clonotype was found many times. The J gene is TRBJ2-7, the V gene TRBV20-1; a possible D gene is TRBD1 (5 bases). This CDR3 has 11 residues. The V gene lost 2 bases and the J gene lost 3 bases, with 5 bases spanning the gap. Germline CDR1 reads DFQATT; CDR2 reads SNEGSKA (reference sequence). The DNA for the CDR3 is TGCAGTGCTAGACAGGGCTACGAGCAGTACTTC. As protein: CSARQGYEQYF.

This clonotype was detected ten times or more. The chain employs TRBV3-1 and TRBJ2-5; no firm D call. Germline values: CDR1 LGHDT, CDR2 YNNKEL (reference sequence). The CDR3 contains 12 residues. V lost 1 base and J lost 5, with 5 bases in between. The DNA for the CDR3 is TGTGCCAGCAGCCAAGCTTTCGAGACCCAGTACTTC. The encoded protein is CASSQAFETQYF.

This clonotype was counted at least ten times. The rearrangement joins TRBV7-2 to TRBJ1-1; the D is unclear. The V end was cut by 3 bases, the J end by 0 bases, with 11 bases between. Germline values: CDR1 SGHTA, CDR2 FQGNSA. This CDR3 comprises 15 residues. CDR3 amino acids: CASSFVQTMNTEAFF. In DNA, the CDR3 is TGTGCCAGCAGCTTCGTCCAGACAATGAACACTGAAGCTTTCTTT. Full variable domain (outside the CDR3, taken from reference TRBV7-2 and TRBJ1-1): GAGVSQSPSNKVTEKGKDVELRCDPISGHTALYWYRQSLGQGLEFLIYFQGNSAPDKSGLPSDRFSAERTGGSVSTLTIQRTQQEDSAVYLCASSFVQTMNTEAFFGQGTRLTVV.

The CDR3 region is CASSYFVGDSYNEQFF. The CDR3 coding sequence is TGTGCCAGCAGTTACTTCGTTGGAGACTCCTACAATGAGCAGTTCTTC. The J gene is TRBJ2-1, the V gene TRBV6-9; no reliable D call. This CDR3 has 16 residues. V gave up 3 bases and J gave up 0 bases, with 12 bases separating them. Germline V gene data show CDR1 as MNHGY and CDR2 as SVAAGI.

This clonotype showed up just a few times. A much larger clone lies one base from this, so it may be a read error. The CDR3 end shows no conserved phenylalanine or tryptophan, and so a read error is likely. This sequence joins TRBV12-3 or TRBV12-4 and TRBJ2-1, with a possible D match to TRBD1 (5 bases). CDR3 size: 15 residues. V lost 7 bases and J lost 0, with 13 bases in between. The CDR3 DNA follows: TGTGCCAGCATCGGACAATCCAGCTCCTACAATGAGCAGTTCCTC. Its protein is CASIGQSSSYNEQFL.

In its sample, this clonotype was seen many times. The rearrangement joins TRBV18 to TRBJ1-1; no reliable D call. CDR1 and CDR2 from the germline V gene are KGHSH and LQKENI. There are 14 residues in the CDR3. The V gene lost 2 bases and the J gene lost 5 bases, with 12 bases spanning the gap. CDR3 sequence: CASSPLEQPTEAFF. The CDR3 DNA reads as TGTGCCAGCTCACCATTGGAACAGCCGACTGAAGCTTTCTTT.

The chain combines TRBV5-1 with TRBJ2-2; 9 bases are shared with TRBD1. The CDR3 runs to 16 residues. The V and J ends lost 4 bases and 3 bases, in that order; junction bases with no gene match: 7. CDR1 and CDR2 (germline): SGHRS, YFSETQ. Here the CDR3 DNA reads TGCGCCAGCAGCCCCACAGGGGGCTGGGACACCGGGGAGCTGTTTTTT. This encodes CASSPTGGWDTGELFF. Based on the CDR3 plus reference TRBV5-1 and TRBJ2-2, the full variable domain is KAGVTQTPRYLIKTRGQQVTLSCSPISGHRSVSWYQQTPGQGLQFLFEYFSETQRNKGNFPGRFSGRQFSNSRSEMNVSTLELGDSALYLCASSPTGGWDTGELFFGEGSRLTVL.

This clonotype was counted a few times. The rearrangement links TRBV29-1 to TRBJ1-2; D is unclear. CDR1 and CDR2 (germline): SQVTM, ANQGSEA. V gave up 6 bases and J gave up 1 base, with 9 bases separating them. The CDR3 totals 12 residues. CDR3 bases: TGCAGCGTCGCCGACAATAACTATGGCTACACCTTC. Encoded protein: CSVADNNYGYTF.

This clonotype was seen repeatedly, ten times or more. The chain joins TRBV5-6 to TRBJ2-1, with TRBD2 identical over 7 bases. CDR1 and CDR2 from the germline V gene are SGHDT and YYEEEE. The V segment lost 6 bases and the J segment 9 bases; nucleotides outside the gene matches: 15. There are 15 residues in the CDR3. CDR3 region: CASTSRTSLASEQFF. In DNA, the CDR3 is TGTGCCAGCACCAGTCGGACTAGTCTTGCATCTGAGCAGTTCTTC.

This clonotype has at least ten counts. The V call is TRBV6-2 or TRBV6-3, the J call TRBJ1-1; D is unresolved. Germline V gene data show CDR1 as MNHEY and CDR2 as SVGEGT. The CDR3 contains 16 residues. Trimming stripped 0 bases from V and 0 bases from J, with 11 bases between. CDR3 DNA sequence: TGTGCCAGCAGTTACTCGAGTCGCAGAATGAACACTGAAGCTTTCTTT. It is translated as CASSYSSRRMNTEAFF.

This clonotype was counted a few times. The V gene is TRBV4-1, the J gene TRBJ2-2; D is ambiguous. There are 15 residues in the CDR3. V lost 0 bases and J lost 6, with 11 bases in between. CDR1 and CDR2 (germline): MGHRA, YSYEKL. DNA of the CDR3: TGCGCCAGCAGCCAAGATAAGGTAGCCGCCGGGGAGCTGTTTTTT. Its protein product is CASSQDKVAAGELFF.

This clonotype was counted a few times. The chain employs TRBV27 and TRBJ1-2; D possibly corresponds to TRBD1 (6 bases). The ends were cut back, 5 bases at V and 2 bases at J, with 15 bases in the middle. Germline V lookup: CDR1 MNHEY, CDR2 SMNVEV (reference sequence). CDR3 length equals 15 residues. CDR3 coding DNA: TGTGCCAGCAGTCCTCGACAGGCCTTAAACTATGGCTACACCTTC. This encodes CASSPRQALNYGYTF.

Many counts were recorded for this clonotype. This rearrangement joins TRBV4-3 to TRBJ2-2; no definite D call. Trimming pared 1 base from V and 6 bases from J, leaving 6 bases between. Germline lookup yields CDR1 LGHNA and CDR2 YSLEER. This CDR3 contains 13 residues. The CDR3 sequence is CASSQGLAGELFF. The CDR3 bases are TGCGCCAGCAGCCAAGGTTTAGCCGGGGAGCTGTTTTTT.

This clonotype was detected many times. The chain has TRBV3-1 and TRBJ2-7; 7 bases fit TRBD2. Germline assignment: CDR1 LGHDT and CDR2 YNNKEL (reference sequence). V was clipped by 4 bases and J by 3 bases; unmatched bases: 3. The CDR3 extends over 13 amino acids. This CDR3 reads CASSLGTIYEQYF. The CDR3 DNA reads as TGTGCCAGCAGCCTCGGGACTATCTACGAGCAGTACTTC.